This TCR beta chain emerged from a study of blood T cell repertoires in COVID-19. V shed 5 bases and J shed 5 bases, with 13 bases lying between them. Per germline, CDR1 LNHDA and CDR2 SQIVND (reference sequence). This CDR3 contains 14 residues. Measured with immunoSEQ multiplex PCR; TCRdb has only the in-frame clones, and not every one. The sample yields about 300,000 clones, 85% to 90% seen once. The receptor was isolated from a woman between 45 and 60 years old with COVID-19, enrolled during active disease. V and J are TRBV19 and TRBJ2-1; D remains ambiguous. The sample comprised peripheral blood. The CDR3 here is CASSPGRRDNEQFF. The CDR3 nucleotides read TGTGCCAGTAGTCCCGGTCGTCGGGACAATGAGCAGTTCTTC.